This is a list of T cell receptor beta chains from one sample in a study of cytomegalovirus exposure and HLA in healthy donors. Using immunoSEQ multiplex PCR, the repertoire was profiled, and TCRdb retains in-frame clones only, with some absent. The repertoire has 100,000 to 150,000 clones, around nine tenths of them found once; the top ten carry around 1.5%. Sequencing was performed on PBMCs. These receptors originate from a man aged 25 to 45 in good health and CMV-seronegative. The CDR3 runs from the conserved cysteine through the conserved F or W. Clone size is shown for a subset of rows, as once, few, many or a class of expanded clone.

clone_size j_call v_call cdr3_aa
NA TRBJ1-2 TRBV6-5 CASSYSDRDYGYTF
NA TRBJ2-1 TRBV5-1 CASSWFSRTSGSNEQFF
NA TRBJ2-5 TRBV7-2 CASSLGSGRGQETQYF
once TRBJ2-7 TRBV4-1 CASSQSQGFSYEQYF
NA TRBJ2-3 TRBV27 CASRLTGSTDTQYF
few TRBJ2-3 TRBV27 CASSLSDYTDTQYF
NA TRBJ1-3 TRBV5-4 CASSPGGDSGNTIYF
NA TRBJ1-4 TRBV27 CASSNRDRDEKLFF
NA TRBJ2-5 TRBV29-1 CSVNGLAEETQYF
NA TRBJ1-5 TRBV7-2 CASSLGVGGDGNQPQHF
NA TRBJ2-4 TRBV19 CASSTSGGSAKNIQYF
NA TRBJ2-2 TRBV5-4 CASSRRGGLAIGGELFF
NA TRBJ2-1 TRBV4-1 CASSPGLAGGDEQFF
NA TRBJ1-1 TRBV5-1 CASSRTPNTEAFF
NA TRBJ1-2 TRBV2 CASSVLMAGHYGYTF
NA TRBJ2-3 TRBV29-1 CSVKLAGIDTQYF
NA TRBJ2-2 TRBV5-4 CASSLRLAGSTGELFF
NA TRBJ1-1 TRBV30 CAWAIRENTEAFF
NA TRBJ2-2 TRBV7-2 CASSLRETGELFF
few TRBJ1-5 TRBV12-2 CASRFWAIFGNQPQHF
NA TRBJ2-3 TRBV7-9 CASSLSPRGWTPDTQYF
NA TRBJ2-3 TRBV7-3 CASSLRAAYTDTQYF
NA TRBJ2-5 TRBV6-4 CASSADLGGPETQYF